The entry below gives a single TCR beta chain sequence along with its context. Antigen: not known. The data derive from a study of cytomegalovirus exposure and HLA in healthy donors. Overall study findings and caveats: According to a subsequent analysis, TCR clusters identified in the first cohort showed a tendency to co-occur across the roughly 120 validation repertoires. Cytomegalovirus association was assigned to approximately 180 TCR beta chains.

Assay: immunoSEQ multiplex PCR; the TCRdb copy retains only in-frame clones and omits some. Here the sample spans fewer than 90,000 clones, 84% being singletons. V trimming: 5 bases; J trimming: 13 bases; junction bases outside the gene matches: 10. CDR3 length: 13 amino acids. CDR1 is SNHLY and CDR2 is FYNNEI in the germline V gene. The TCR was taken from a woman between 18 and 29 years old in good health and CMV-seropositive. The sequenced material came from PBMCs. The rearrangement links TRBV2 to TRBJ2-3; 9 bases are shared with TRBD1. The CDR3 protein is CASSRDRARGEYF. The CDR3 coding sequence is TGTGCCAGCAGTCGGGACAGGGCCAGAGGGGAGTATTTT.